A selection of T cell receptor beta chains follows, all from one sample in a study of STAT3 mutations in large granular lymphocyte leukemia. Some clones are missing from TCRdb's copy, which holds only in-frame ones; the method was immunoSEQ multiplex PCR. The sample lists about 3,100 clones; around two thirds were seen once. Sequencing input: peripheral blood mononuclear cells. These receptors came from a middle-aged woman with T-cell large granular lymphocyte leukemia. Some clones in this sample may be carry-over from other donors' samples. The CDR3 runs from the conserved cysteine through the conserved F or W. A D gene is named only where the DNA matches it firmly. Not all rows give a size; the values are once, few, many and, for expanded clones, a class.

V gene: TRBV5-6
J gene: TRBJ2-7
clone size: -
D gene: TRBD2
CDR3 protein: CASSLGGSLAGIYEQYF
CDR3 DNA: TGTGCCAGCAGCTTGGGGGGATCCCTAGCGGGGATTTACGAGCAGTACTTC

V gene: TRBV11-2
J gene: TRBJ1-4
clone size: few
D gene: -
CDR3 protein: CASSHLLGSNEKLFF
CDR3 DNA: TGTGCCAGCAGCCACCTACTGGGGTCTAATGAAAAACTGTTTTTT

V gene: TRBV7-9
J gene: TRBJ2-5
clone size: -
D gene: -
CDR3 protein: CASTKSVTTPGETQYF
CDR3 DNA: TGTGCCAGCACCAAGTCCGTGACGACCCCGGGGGAGACCCAGTACTTC

V gene: TRBV4-3
J gene: TRBJ1-5
clone size: -
D gene: -
CDR3 protein: CASSQVQGKNQPQHF
CDR3 DNA: TGCGCCAGCAGCCAAGTCCAGGGAAAGAATCAGCCCCAGCATTTT

V gene: TRBV25-1
J gene: TRBJ1-1
clone size: few
D gene: -
CDR3 protein: CASSEYGNTEAFF
CDR3 DNA: TGTGCCAGCAGTGAATACGGGAACACTGAAGCTTTCTTT

V gene: TRBV9
J gene: TRBJ2-7
clone size: -
D gene: -
CDR3 protein: CASSVDPPDEQYF
CDR3 DNA: TGTGCCAGCAGCGTAGATCCCCCGGACGAGCAGTACTTC

V gene: TRBV2
J gene: TRBJ1-2
clone size: -
D gene: TRBD1
CDR3 protein: CASSPGQGVNYGYTF
CDR3 DNA: TGTGCCAGCAGCCCGGGACAGGGGGTGAACTATGGCTACACCTTC

V gene: TRBV29-1
J gene: TRBJ1-2
clone size: -
D gene: -
CDR3 protein: CSGAEVGGANYGYTF
CDR3 DNA: TGCAGCGGGGCCGAGGTCGGGGGCGCCAACTATGGCTACACCTTC

V gene: TRBV28
J gene: TRBJ2-5
clone size: -
D gene: -
CDR3 protein: CASSSQTVKETQYF
CDR3 DNA: TGTGCCAGCAGTTCTCAAACGGTCAAGGAGACCCAGTACTTC

V gene: TRBV18
J gene: TRBJ1-5
clone size: -
D gene: -
CDR3 protein: CASSSQHSNQPQHF
CDR3 DNA: TGTGCCAGCTCATCGCAGCATAGCAATCAGCCCCAGCATTTT

V gene: TRBV5-4
J gene: TRBJ2-1
clone size: -
D gene: TRBD1
CDR3 protein: CASSGRLRGQNEQFF
CDR3 DNA: TGTGCCAGCAGCGGACGGCTCAGGGGGCAAAATGAGCAGTTCTTC

V gene: TRBV18
J gene: TRBJ1-1
clone size: once
D gene: -
CDR3 protein: CASSPTDYRAGAEAFF
CDR3 DNA: TGTGCCAGCTCACCTACCGACTACAGGGCTGGGGCTGAAGCTTTCTTT

V gene: TRBV18
J gene: TRBJ2-3
clone size: -
D gene: TRBD1
CDR3 protein: CASSPPRTGRSTDTQYF
CDR3 DNA: TGTGCCAGCTCACCGCCCCGGACAGGCCGAAGCACAGATACGCAGTATTTT

V gene: TRBV27
J gene: TRBJ2-7
clone size: -
D gene: TRBD1
CDR3 protein: CASSGIRGTGFREQYF
CDR3 DNA: TGTGCCAGCAGTGGGATCAGGGGGACAGGTTTTCGCGAGCAGTACTTC

V gene: TRBV7-2
J gene: TRBJ2-3
clone size: -
D gene: TRBD1
CDR3 protein: CASGSQGVPTDTQYF
CDR3 DNA: TGTGCCAGCGGATCCCAGGGGGTTCCCACAGATACGCAGTATTTT

V gene: TRBV15
J gene: TRBJ2-5
clone size: -
D gene: -
CDR3 protein: CATSRDRLVQETQYF
CDR3 DNA: TGTGCCACCAGCAGAGACCGACTAGTCCAAGAGACCCAGTACTTC

V gene: TRBV4-1
J gene: TRBJ1-2
clone size: large
D gene: -
CDR3 protein: CASSHPRDSGNYGYTF
CDR3 DNA: TGCGCCAGCAGCCACCCCCGGGACTCTGGAAACTATGGCTACACCTTC

V gene: TRBV4-2
J gene: TRBJ2-3
clone size: -
D gene: -
CDR3 protein: CASSQEVAVGSDTQYF
CDR3 DNA: TGTGCCAGCAGCCAAGAGGTGGCCGTAGGGTCGGATACGCAGTATTTT

V gene: TRBV9
J gene: TRBJ1-4
clone size: -
D gene: -
CDR3 protein: CASSPSGTSDEKLFF
CDR3 DNA: TGTGCCAGCAGCCCATCCGGGACCTCTGATGAAAAACTGTTTTTT

V gene: TRBV5-1
J gene: TRBJ2-6
clone size: -
D gene: -
CDR3 protein: CASSSFDTLTFSGANVLTF
CDR3 DNA: TGCGCCAGCAGCAGTTTTGACACACTGACCTTCTCTGGGGCCAACGTCCTGACTTTC

V gene: TRBV5-1
J gene: TRBJ2-7
clone size: -
D gene: -
CDR3 protein: CASSGAYEQYF
CDR3 DNA: TGCGCCAGCAGCGGGGCCTACGAGCAGTACTTC

V gene: TRBV7-9
J gene: TRBJ2-7
clone size: -
D gene: -
CDR3 protein: CATSLDGWVLATDEQYF
CDR3 DNA: TGTGCCACCAGCTTAGATGGGTGGGTACTAGCAACTGACGAGCAGTACTTC

V gene: TRBV4-2
J gene: TRBJ2-3
clone size: -
D gene: -
CDR3 protein: CASSQDRGGGTDTQYF
CDR3 DNA: TGTGCCAGCAGCCAAGATCGAGGCGGGGGCACAGATACGCAGTATTTT

V gene: TRBV27
J gene: TRBJ2-7
clone size: few
D gene: -
CDR3 protein: CASAVTAVQQYF
CDR3 DNA: TGTGCCAGCGCAGTTACGGCAGTCCAGCAGTACTTC

V gene: TRBV6-5
J gene: TRBJ2-5
clone size: -
D gene: TRBD2
CDR3 protein: CASSYSEGGGETQYF
CDR3 DNA: TGTGCCAGCAGTTACTCGGAGGGCGGGGGAGAGACCCAGTACTTC

V gene: TRBV4-3
J gene: TRBJ2-1
clone size: -
D gene: -
CDR3 protein: CASSQGWGLYNEQFF
CDR3 DNA: TGCGCCAGCAGCCAAGGATGGGGTCTTTACAATGAGCAGTTCTTC

V gene: TRBV5-1
J gene: TRBJ2-3
clone size: -
D gene: -
CDR3 protein: CASSDRTSSTDTQYF
CDR3 DNA: TGCGCCAGCAGCGATAGGACATCGAGCACAGATACGCAGTATTTT

V gene: TRBV7-9
J gene: TRBJ2-7
clone size: -
D gene: TRBD1
CDR3 protein: CASSWGQGANEQYF
CDR3 DNA: TGTGCCAGCAGCTGGGGACAGGGGGCGAACGAGCAGTACTTC

V gene: TRBV10-2
J gene: TRBJ2-7
clone size: -
D gene: TRBD2
CDR3 protein: CASSESRGGRVDEQYF
CDR3 DNA: TGCGCCAGCAGTGAGTCGAGGGGCGGGAGGGTTGACGAGCAGTACTTC

V gene: TRBV5-4
J gene: TRBJ2-7
clone size: -
D gene: -
CDR3 protein: CASSLEAGLPYEQYF
CDR3 DNA: TGTGCCAGCAGCTTGGAGGCAGGGTTACCCTACGAGCAGTACTTC

V gene: TRBV30
J gene: TRBJ2-5
clone size: -
D gene: TRBD2
CDR3 protein: CAWSDGGGGETQYF
CDR3 DNA: TGTGCCTGGAGTGATGGCGGGGGAGGAGAGACCCAGTACTTC

V gene: TRBV7-9
J gene: TRBJ2-7
clone size: -
D gene: TRBD1
CDR3 protein: CASSYETWTGLGEQYF
CDR3 DNA: TGTGCCAGCAGTTATGAAACCTGGACAGGGCTGGGAGAGCAGTACTTC

V gene: TRBV18
J gene: TRBJ1-5
clone size: -
D gene: -
CDR3 protein: CASSPSEGNQPQHF
CDR3 DNA: TGTGCCAGCTCACCATCGGAGGGAAATCAGCCCCAGCATTTT

V gene: TRBV7-3
J gene: TRBJ2-4
clone size: -
D gene: TRBD1
CDR3 protein: CASSPNPRQGRFKNIQYF
CDR3 DNA: TGTGCCAGCAGCCCCAACCCAAGACAGGGGAGATTCAAAAACATTCAGTACTTC

V gene: TRBV5-4
J gene: TRBJ1-1
clone size: -
D gene: TRBD1
CDR3 protein: CASSLTGVNTEAFF
CDR3 DNA: TGTGCCAGCAGCTTGACAGGGGTGAACACTGAAGCTTTCTTT

V gene: TRBV27
J gene: TRBJ1-2
clone size: few
D gene: TRBD1
CDR3 protein: CASSTGAYGYTF
CDR3 DNA: TGTGCCAGCAGTACAGGGGCCTATGGCTACACCTTC

V gene: TRBV7-2
J gene: TRBJ1-5
clone size: -
D gene: -
CDR3 protein: CASSLVPRQPYQPQHF
CDR3 DNA: TGTGCCAGCAGCTTAGTCCCCCGCCAGCCATATCAGCCCCAGCATTTT

V gene: TRBV9
J gene: TRBJ2-1
clone size: -
D gene: TRBD1
CDR3 protein: CASSVGTGGAGVEQFF
CDR3 DNA: TGTGCCAGCAGCGTAGGGACAGGGGGGGCCGGTGTGGAGCAGTTCTTC

V gene: TRBV7-9
J gene: TRBJ2-1
clone size: -
D gene: -
CDR3 protein: CASSLGSRQNEQFF
CDR3 DNA: TGTGCCAGCAGCTTAGGTTCCCGACAGAATGAGCAGTTCTTC

V gene: TRBV30
J gene: TRBJ1-5
clone size: -
D gene: -
CDR3 protein: CAWSVDSNQPQHF
CDR3 DNA: TGTGCCTGGAGTGTGGACAGCAATCAGCCCCAGCATTTT

V gene: TRBV18
J gene: TRBJ2-6
clone size: once
D gene: -
CDR3 protein: CASSPHPSGANVLTF
CDR3 DNA: TGTGCCAGCTCACCACACCCCTCTGGGGCCAACGTCCTGACTTTC